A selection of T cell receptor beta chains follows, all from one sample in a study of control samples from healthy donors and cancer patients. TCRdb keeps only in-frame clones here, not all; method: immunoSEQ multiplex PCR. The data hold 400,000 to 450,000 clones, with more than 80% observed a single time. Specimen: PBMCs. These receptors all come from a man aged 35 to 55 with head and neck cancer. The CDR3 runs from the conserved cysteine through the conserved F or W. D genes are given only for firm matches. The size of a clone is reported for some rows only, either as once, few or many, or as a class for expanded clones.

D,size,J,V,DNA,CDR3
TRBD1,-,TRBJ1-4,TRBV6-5,TGTGCCAGCGGCGCCCGGGACAGAAATGAAAAACTGTTTTTT,CASGARDRNEKLFF
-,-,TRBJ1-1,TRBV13,TGTGCCAGCAGCTTACTGGCTTCGAAGAACACTGAAGCTTTCTTT,CASSLLASKNTEAFF
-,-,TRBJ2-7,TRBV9,TGTGCCAGCAGCGTATCTGCAAAGGACAGCAACGAGCAGTACTTC,CASSVSAKDSNEQYF
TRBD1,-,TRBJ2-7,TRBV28,TGTGCCAGCAGAAGACAGGGGAGCTCCTACGAGCAGTACTTC,CASRRQGSSYEQYF
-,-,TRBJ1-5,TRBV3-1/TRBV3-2,TGTGCCAGCAGCCAAGATCAGTCGGCAGGAAGGGGAGGGAGTATCAATCAGCCCCAGCATTTT,CASSQDQSAGRGGSINQPQHF
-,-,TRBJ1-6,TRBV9,TGTGCCAGCAGCGTAGCCATCCGGGACACTGATTCACCCCTCCACTTT,CASSVAIRDTDSPLHF
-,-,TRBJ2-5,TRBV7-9,TGTGCCAGCAGCGGCCGACTCTACCAAGAGACCCAGTACTTC,CASSGRLYQETQYF
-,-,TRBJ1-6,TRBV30,TGTGCCTGGAGTGTCCCCAGCAGGGCTCATTCACCCCTCCACTTT,CAWSVPSRAHSPLHF
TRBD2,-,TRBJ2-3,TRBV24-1,TGTGCCACCAGTGATCCTAGCGGGGGAGCGAACACAGATACGCAGTATTTT,CATSDPSGGANTDTQYF
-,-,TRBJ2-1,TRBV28,TGTGCCAGCAGTTTCTTAAATGAGCAGTTCTTC,CASSFLNEQFF
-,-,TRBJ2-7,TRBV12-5,TGTGCTAGTGGACGCGTAAGGGACACAAGCTACGAGCAGTACTTC,CASGRVRDTSYEQYF
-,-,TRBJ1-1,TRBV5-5,TGTGCCAGCAGCTTGGCCTATTCGGGTCGGGCGAACACTGAAGCTTTCTTT,CASSLAYSGRANTEAFF
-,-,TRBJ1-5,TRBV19,TGTGCCAGTAGTATGCGGCAGAATCAGCCCCAGCATTTT,CASSMRQNQPQHF
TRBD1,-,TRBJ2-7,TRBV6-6,TGTGCCAGCAGTTCCCCTGACAGGGGCGGCGACGAGCAGTACTTC,CASSSPDRGGDEQYF
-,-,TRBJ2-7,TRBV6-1,TGTGCCAGCAGTGAATGGACTTCGCCGCGGTACGAGCAGTACTTC,CASSEWTSPRYEQYF
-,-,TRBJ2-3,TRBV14,TGTGCCAGCAGCCAAGCCCCCGGGGGACGCTGGATTGCAGATACGCAGTATTTT,CASSQAPGGRWIADTQYF
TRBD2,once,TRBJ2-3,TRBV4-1,TGCGCCAGCAGCCAAGGAGGGACTAGCGGGAGATTCGATACGCAGTATTTT,CASSQGGTSGRFDTQYF